These 16 T cell receptor beta chains originate from one sample sequenced in a study of OX40 agonist ivuxolimab in advanced cancers. The library was prepared using the immunoSEQ multiplex PCR assay. Imported from immuneACCESS, the table was reduced by TCRdb to in-frame sequences with V and J called. These copies leave out some clones; in studies compared against another copy, an unresolved V gene accounts for under half, and the cause of the remainder is not known. This sample is represented by around 50,000 clones; around four fifths of them were singletons. 0.7% to 0.8% of the sample comes from the top ten. Specimen: CD4+ or CD8+ T cells sorted from blood, collected in a trial of the OX40 agonist ivuxolimab. The source of these receptors is an adult with an advanced solid tumor such as melanoma, head and neck, liver or kidney cancer.

The chain employs TRBV5-4 and TRBJ2-1; TRBD1 might be the D (6 bases). The V and J ends lost 4 bases and 7 bases respectively, with 18 bases between them. Germline values: CDR1 SGHNT, CDR2 YYREEE (reference sequence). The CDR3 spans 15 residues. CDR3 amino acids: CASSTKGHFANEQFF. As DNA, the CDR3 is TGTGCCAGCAGCACAAAGGGACATTTCGCAAATGAGCAGTTCTTC.

The V gene is TRBV5-1, the J gene TRBJ2-2; TRBD1 might be the D (5 bases). Germline CDR1 reads SGHRS; CDR2 reads YFSETQ. The V end was cut by 2 bases, the J end by 5 bases, with 10 bases between. This CDR3 spans 14 amino acids. The CDR3 DNA sequence: TGCGCCAGCAGCTTAAATCAGGGAACCGGGGAGCTGTTTTTT. This encodes CASSLNQGTGELFF. The entire variable domain, with the rest obtained from reference TRBV5-1 and TRBJ2-2, is as follows: KAGVTQTPRYLIKTRGQQVTLSCSPISGHRSVSWYQQTPGQGLQFLFEYFSETQRNKGNFPGRFSGRQFSNSRSEMNVSTLELGDSALYLCASSLNQGTGELFFGEGSRLTVL.

The chain recombines TRBV5-1 with TRBJ1-5; D not certain. Trimming shortened V by 4 bases and J by 4 bases, and 12 bases separated the two germline ends. The CDR3 spans 14 residues. Looked up from germline, CDR1 is SGHRS and CDR2 is YFSETQ. The CDR3, as DNA: TGCGCCAGCAGCCCACGATCTCTTAATCAGCCCCAGCATTTT. Its protein product is CASSPRSLNQPQHF.

This chain joins TRBV6-4 and TRBJ1-1, with D possibly matching TRBD1 (6 bases). This CDR3 has 14 amino acids. The V gene's germline CDR1 is MRHNA and CDR2 SNTAGT. The V and J ends lost 3 bases and 5 bases respectively, with 13 bases between them. CDR3 DNA sequence: TGTGCCAGCAGTGAGCAAGGGGGGATAACTGAAGCTTTCTTT. This encodes CASSEQGGITEAFF.

The chain carries TRBV5-1 and TRBJ2-3, with D maybe TRBD1 (5 bases). Trimming stripped 5 bases from V and 1 base from J, with 14 bases between. The length of the CDR3 is 15 residues. From germline, CDR1 is SGHRS and CDR2 YFSETQ. CDR3: CASSLDSARTDTQYF. The CDR3 nucleotides read TGCGCCAGCAGTCTAGACAGTGCCCGCACAGATACGCAGTATTTT.

V usage is TRBV7-2 and J usage is TRBJ1-2; tentatively, D is TRBD1 (5 bases). The CDR3 spans 16 residues. V gave up 2 bases and J gave up 4 bases, with 17 bases separating them. From germline, CDR1 is SGHTA and CDR2 FQGNSA. The CDR3 loop is CASSLSVQGGVYGYTF. As DNA, the CDR3 is TGTGCCAGCAGCTTAAGCGTTCAGGGTGGTGTCTATGGCTACACCTTC.

V is TRBV11-2 and J is TRBJ2-2; tentative D call: TRBD1 (6 bases). Germline assignment: CDR1 SGHAT and CDR2 FQNNGV. The germline V and J ends were trimmed by 6 bases and 4 bases, with 9 bases remaining between them. The CDR3 contains 13 residues. This CDR3 reads CASSPGVTGELFF. The CDR3 bases are TGTGCCAGCAGTCCAGGGGTCACCGGGGAGCTGTTTTTT.

The chain is built from TRBV5-1 and TRBJ1-2; D might be TRBD1 (5 bases). The CDR3 spans 16 residues. In germline, CDR1 is SGHRS, CDR2 YFSETQ. V was trimmed by 4 bases and J by 5 bases, leaving 21 bases between them. Written as DNA, the CDR3 is TGCGCCAGCAGCCAAACTCCAGGGACGCTCCCTTATGGCTACACCTTC. The encoded protein is CASSQTPGTLPYGYTF.

V usage is TRBV27 and J usage is TRBJ1-3; D is uncertain. Germline V lookup: CDR1 MNHEY, CDR2 SMNVEV (reference sequence). CDR3 length equals 12 residues. With 8 bases removed from V and 4 bases from J, the gap between germline ends came to 9 bases. CDR3 amino acids: CASGSNGNTIYF. CDR3 DNA sequence: TGTGCCAGCGGTTCCAACGGAAACACCATATATTTT.

The chain employs TRBV5-1 and TRBJ2-5; D remains unclear. The CDR3 runs to 13 residues. V lost 4 bases and J 2 bases, leaving 9 bases between the germline ends. Germline V gene lookup returns CDR1 SGHRS and CDR2 YFSETQ. CDR3 sequence: CASSQPGQETQYF. CDR3 DNA sequence: TGCGCCAGCAGCCAGCCCGGACAAGAGACCCAGTACTTC.

J is TRBJ2-1 and V is TRBV10-1; 8 bases fit TRBD1. V lost 5 bases, J lost 6 bases, and 6 bases stayed unmatched. CDR1 is WNHNN and CDR2 is SYGVQD in the germline V gene (reference sequence). The CDR3 is 14 residues long. Here the CDR3 DNA reads TGCGCCAGCAGTAGCCAGGGGGCAGGCAATGAGCAGTTCTTC. Translating gives CASSSQGAGNEQFF.

The table lists this clone with a few counts. The V gene is TRBV19, the J gene TRBJ2-2; D is ambiguous. CDR1 is LNHDA and CDR2 is SQIVND in the germline V gene (reference sequence). With 0 bases removed from V and 1 base from J, the gap between germline ends came to 3 bases. The CDR3 runs to 14 residues. The CDR3 region has the DNA TGTGCCAGTAGTATAGACAGGAACACCGGGGAGCTGTTTTTT. It codes for CASSIDRNTGELFF.

The V and J genes are TRBV28 and TRBJ2-3; 9 nucleotides agree with TRBD1. CDR3 length equals 15 residues. The germline CDR1 and CDR2 sequences are MDHEN and SYDVKM. After removal of 3 bases from V and 5 bases from J, the junction contained 6 bases not matched to a gene. CDR3 sequence: CASSLNRGLIDTQYF. The CDR3 coding sequence is TGTGCCAGCAGTTTGAACAGGGGGCTGATAGATACGCAGTATTTT.

The V call is TRBV5-5, the J call TRBJ2-7; a possible D gene is TRBD2 (6 bases). Trimming stripped 1 base from V and 1 base from J, with 12 bases between. The CDR3 has 15 amino acids. Germline CDR1 is SGHKS and CDR2 is YYEKEE (reference sequence). The CDR3 here is CASSLSQDYSYEQYF. CDR3 coding DNA: TGTGCCAGCAGCTTGAGCCAGGACTATTCCTACGAGCAGTACTTC.

This clone is a singleton in its sample. The genes are TRBV29-1 and TRBJ2-7; D is possibly TRBD1 or TRBD2 (6 bases each). V was trimmed by 3 bases and J by 3 bases, leaving 12 bases between them. CDR3 size: 13 residues. The germline V gene has CDR1 SQVTM and CDR2 ANQGSEA. CDR3 DNA sequence: TGCAGCGTTGAGGGGGCTAGCGACTACGAGCAGTACTTC. It encodes CSVEGASDYEQYF.

This CDR3 reads CASSLAGGSLDTQYF. CDR3 nucleotide sequence: TGCGCCAGCAGCTTGGCAGGGGGCTCTTTGGATACGCAGTATTTT. The V gene is TRBV5-1, the J gene TRBJ2-3, with TRBD1 identical over 8 bases. In germline, CDR1 is SGHRS, CDR2 YFSETQ. CDR3 length equals 15 residues. The V gene end was trimmed by 0 bases and the J gene end by 6 bases; junction bases not matched to a gene: 6.